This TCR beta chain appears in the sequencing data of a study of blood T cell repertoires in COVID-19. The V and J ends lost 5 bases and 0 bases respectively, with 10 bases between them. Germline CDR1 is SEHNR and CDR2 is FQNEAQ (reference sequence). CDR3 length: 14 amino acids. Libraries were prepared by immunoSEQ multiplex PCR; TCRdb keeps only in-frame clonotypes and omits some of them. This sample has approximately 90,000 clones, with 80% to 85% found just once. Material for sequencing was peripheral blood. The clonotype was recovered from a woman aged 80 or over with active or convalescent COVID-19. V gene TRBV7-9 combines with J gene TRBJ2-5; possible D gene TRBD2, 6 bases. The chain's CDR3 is CASSRGTNQETQYF. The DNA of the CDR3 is TGTGCCAGCAGCCGCGGGACCAACCAAGAGACCCAGTACTTC.